This entry concerns a single T cell receptor beta chain. Its antigen is not known. The data originate from a study of radiotherapy plus CTLA-4 blockade in lung cancer. Study details: Objective responses were seen in 18% of patients, disease control in about 33%.

Between the trimmed V and J ends, which lost 2 bases and 7 bases, there was a span of 12 bases. Per germline, CDR1 MNHNS and CDR2 SASEGT. The CDR3 totals 14 residues. Findings and caveats of the study: After treatment with radiotherapy plus ipilimumab, TCR clones that came from the tumor expanded in blood. Strongest reported response predictors: early blood clone changes and post-radiation interferon-beta.

Clones were read by immunoSEQ multiplex PCR, and TCRdb kept only the in-frame ones, dropping some. Of approximately 73,000 clones listed, around 86% are singletons. Focal radiation plus CTLA-4 blockade with ipilimumab was given to patients with chemo-refractory metastatic non-small-cell lung cancer. Material: peripheral blood, obtained from a patient treated with radiotherapy plus ipilimumab. This chain connects TRBV6-1 to TRBJ2-1, with D maybe TRBD2 (6 bases). The clonotype comes from a human donor with non-small cell lung cancer that progressed on radiotherapy plus ipilimumab. The CDR3 DNA is TGTGCCAGCAGTGAATTCCTAGCGTCAAATGAGCAGTTCTTC. Translation gives CASSEFLASNEQFF.